This TCR beta chain emerged from a study of cytomegalovirus exposure and HLA in healthy donors. General observations from the study: A few chains linked to CMV were shown in vitro to be specific for CMV antigens. Cytomegalovirus status was reportedly diagnosed by the classifier with high specificity and sensitivity. Productive status was seen about 87% or about 30% of the time for most TCR beta V segments in an earlier analysis.

The PCR ran on 60 Vbeta and 13 Jbeta primers. Assay: immunoSEQ multiplex PCR; the TCRdb copy retains only in-frame clones and omits some. This table has 90,000 to 110,000 clones, 60% to 85% appearing once. Of note for this clone: Its specificity is unknown.

Sequencing input: PBMCs. This sequence originates from a middle-aged woman in good health and CMV-seropositive.

The CDR3 DNA follows: TGTGCCAGCAGCTCGAACAGGGGTGCGGAGCAGTTCTTC. As protein: CASSSNRGAEQFF. The V and J genes are TRBV7-9 and TRBJ2-1, with TRBD1 matching 7 bases. Per germline, CDR1 SEHNR and CDR2 FQNEAQ (reference sequence). With V trimmed by 4 bases and J by 10 bases, 7 bases remained unmatched. The CDR3 totals 13 residues.